A single sample gave rise to the 15 T cell receptor beta chains below, sequenced in a study of T-cell memory formation after mild COVID-19. TCRdb used MiXCR to reprocess the 5' RACE reads, holding one entry per CDR3 protein. This sample carries 350,000 to 550,000 distinct CDR3 sequences, more than 15% of them seen once, and the ten largest clones take 20% to 25%. The sample comprised PBMCs or a T cell subset sorted from them (not recorded which). Source of these receptors: a man aged 18 to 30 who had mild COVID-19 (a few samples of this study predate the infection). Cell type and time point are not known.

This clonotype was recorded many times. The gene calls are TRBV7-9 and TRBJ2-1; no clear D. Trimming removed 3 bases from V and 9 bases from J, with 12 bases in between. From germline, CDR1 is SEHNR and CDR2 FQNEAQ (reference sequence). This CDR3 comprises 13 residues. The CDR3 nucleotides are TGTGCCAGCAGCTTGTCTTCCCTACCTGAGCAGTTCTTC. It translates to CASSLSSLPEQFF.

This clonotype was observed a few times. The chain uses TRBV12-3 or TRBV12-4 and TRBJ1-5; D is uncertain. This CDR3 comprises 13 residues. V dropped 7 bases and J dropped 7 bases, with 14 bases sitting between them. The CDR3 protein is CASNQGLQQPQHF. The CDR3 nucleotides read TGTGCCAGCAACCAAGGGTTGCAACAGCCCCAGCATTTT.

This chain uses TRBV20-1 with TRBJ2-4, with 7 bases aligning to TRBD2. The CDR3 consists of 16 residues. Germline CDR1 reads DFQATT; CDR2 reads SNEGSKA (reference sequence). The J segment lost 0 bases and the V segment lost 1 base, leaving 6 bases of the junction unmatched. The CDR3 sequence: CSARGTGGLAKNIQYF. The DNA for the CDR3 is TGCAGTGCTAGAGGGACGGGGGGACTAGCCAAAAACATTCAGTACTTC.

The rearrangement uses TRBV7-6 and TRBJ2-2; perhaps TRBD2 as D (5 bases). This CDR3 comprises 14 residues. The germline gives CDR1 SGHVS, CDR2 FNYEAQ. Trimming left V 4 bases short and J 5 bases short, with 11 bases between. CDR3 nucleotides: TGTGCCAGCAGCTATGCAGGAGGAACCGGGGAGCTGTTTTTT. Its protein product is CASSYAGGTGELFF.

This clonotype was counted a few times. V gene TRBV5-6 combines with J gene TRBJ2-1, with no clear D. The CDR3 covers 11 residues. Germline V lookup: CDR1 SGHDT, CDR2 YYEEEE. Trimming took off 4 bases at V and 8 bases at J, with 7 bases between the two ends. This CDR3 is CASSALYEQFF. DNA for the CDR3: TGTGCCAGCAGCGCCCTGTATGAGCAGTTCTTC. The complete variable domain, with remaining parts taken from reference TRBV5-6 and TRBJ2-1, reads DAGVTQSPTHLIKTRGQQVTLRCSPKSGHDTVSWYQQALGQGPQFIFQYYEEEERQRGNFPDRFSGHQFPNYSSELNVNALLLGDSALYLCASSALYEQFFGPGTRLTVL.

The chain couples TRBV7-2 to TRBJ2-2, with 8 bases fitting TRBD1. This CDR3 is 14 amino acids long. V lost 5 bases, J lost 7 bases, and 6 bases stayed unmatched. Germline loops: CDR1 SGHTA, CDR2 FQGNSA. CDR3 in DNA: TGTGCCAGCAGCCGGGCAGGGGGCGGCGGGGAGCTGTTTTTT. Amino acids: CASSRAGGGGELFF.

This chain uses TRBV6-1 with TRBJ2-2; D remains unclear. V gave up 10 bases and J gave up 5 bases, with 11 bases separating them. Looked up from germline, CDR1 is MNHNS and CDR2 is SASEGT. The CDR3 totals 12 residues. CDR3 DNA sequence: TGTGCCACCACTCTTCCAACCGGGGAGCTGTTTTTT. Amino acids: CATTLPTGELFF.

This clonotype has just a few counts. The J gene is TRBJ2-7, the V gene TRBV20-1, with D unresolved. This CDR3 region has 13 residues. The germline CDR1 and CDR2 sequences are DFQATT and SNEGSKA (reference sequence). The V gene lost 2 bases and the J gene lost 0 bases, with 8 bases spanning the gap. CDR3 amino acids: CSARLGGSYEQYF. In nucleotides, the CDR3 is TGCAGTGCTAGATTGGGCGGCTCCTACGAGCAGTACTTC.

This clonotype was seen only a few times. The genes are TRBV10-3 and TRBJ2-3, with a possible D match to TRBD2 (7 bases). The ends were cut back, 9 bases at V and 3 bases at J, with 13 bases in the middle. The CDR3 consists of 13 residues. Germline loops: CDR1 ENHRY, CDR2 SYGVKD. The CDR3 reads CAMGRGLTDTQYF. The CDR3 DNA reads as TGTGCCATGGGGAGGGGGTTAACAGATACGCAGTATTTT.

The sample holds a few counts of this clonotype. This chain joins TRBV9 and TRBJ1-1, with D perhaps matching TRBD1 (5 bases). V dropped 0 bases and J dropped 6 bases, with 9 bases sitting between them. Germline assignment: CDR1 SGDLS and CDR2 YYNGEE. There are 13 residues in the CDR3. The CDR3 region has the DNA TGTGCCAGCAGCGTAGATGGGGCCGCTGAAGCTTTCTTT. As protein: CASSVDGAAEAFF.

The gene calls are TRBV29-1 and TRBJ2-7; weak D call: TRBD1 (6 bases). Trimming removed 2 bases at V and 6 bases at J, with 11 bases between. Germline V gives CDR1 SQVTM, CDR2 ANQGSEA. The CDR3 spans 12 residues. CDR3 DNA sequence: TGCAGCGTTGAACAACAGGGTTCCGAGCAGTACTTC. Translation: CSVEQQGSEQYF.

The sample holds a few counts of this clonotype. The CDR3 nucleotides read TGTGCCAGCAGCAAAGCTGGCGGCGACTTTGCGCAGTACGTC. It specifies CASSKAGGDFAQYV. The chain joins TRBV21-1 to TRBJ2-7. TRBV21-1 is assigned pseudogene status. CDR3 length: 14 residues.

This clonotype was recorded many times. This sequence joins TRBV5-1 and TRBJ2-2, with 10 bases identical to TRBD1. The CDR3 runs 16 residues. V lost 0 bases and J lost 4; bases outside the gene matches: 3. Looked up from germline, CDR1 is SGHRS and CDR2 is YFSETQ. This CDR3 is CASSLEGQGLTGELFF. DNA for the CDR3: TGCGCCAGCAGCTTGGAGGGACAGGGGCTCACCGGGGAGCTGTTTTTT.

The chain combines TRBV19 with TRBJ2-2; the match to TRBD1 covers 7 bases. With V trimmed by 5 bases and J by 1 base, 4 bases remained unmatched. This CDR3 has 15 residues. The germline V gene encodes CDR1 LNHDA and CDR2 SQIVND (reference sequence). The CDR3 bases are TGTGCCAGTAGTTCTGGACAGGTGAACACCGGGGAGCTGTTTTTT. Translation gives CASSSGQVNTGELFF.

The sample holds a few counts of this clonotype. The J gene is TRBJ1-2, the V gene TRBV9; the D is unclear. The CDR3 is made up of 11 amino acids. With 3 bases removed from V and 2 bases from J, the gap between germline ends came to 2 bases. Germline assignment: CDR1 SGDLS and CDR2 YYNGEE. CDR3 nucleotide sequence: TGTGCCAGCAGCGGGAACTATGGCTACACCTTC. Its translation is CASSGNYGYTF.